The rows below give T cell receptor beta chains drawn from one sample of a study of blood T cell repertoires in COVID-19. The protocol was immunoSEQ multiplex PCR, while the TCRdb copy is restricted to in-frame clones and leaves out a portion. Among roughly 200,000 clones listed, 89% were seen once. The sample comprised PBMCs or T cells enriched from blood (not recorded which). Source of these receptors: a woman between 40 and 50 years old with acute COVID-19. The CDR3 runs from the conserved cysteine through the conserved F or W. The D gene is left open where the match is weak. Clone size is given for some rows only: seen once, a few or many times, or a class if the clone is expanded.

V gene: TRBV15
D gene: TRBD1
clone size: NA
J gene: TRBJ1-2
CDR3 protein: CATSRVTFGGGARYGYTF
CDR3 DNA: TGTGCCACCAGCAGAGTAACGTTTGGAGGGGGCGCTCGGTATGGCTACACCTTC

V gene: TRBV19
D gene: TRBD1
clone size: NA
J gene: TRBJ1-3
CDR3 protein: CASSIPGGSGNTIYF
CDR3 DNA: TGTGCCAGTAGTATCCCAGGGGGCTCTGGAAACACCATATATTTT

V gene: TRBV12-3/TRBV12-4
D gene: NA
clone size: NA
J gene: TRBJ2-2
CDR3 protein: CASSGGGTGELFF
CDR3 DNA: TGTGCCAGCAGTGGTGGGGGGACCGGGGAGCTGTTTTTT

V gene: TRBV3-1/TRBV3-2
D gene: TRBD2
clone size: NA
J gene: TRBJ2-1
CDR3 protein: CASSGGQGRDRYNEQFF
CDR3 DNA: TGTGCCAGCAGCGGAGGGCAAGGGAGGGATCGTTACAATGAGCAGTTCTTC

V gene: TRBV21-1
D gene: NA
clone size: NA
J gene: TRBJ2-4
CDR3 protein: CAVQRTKLAKNIQYF
CDR3 DNA: TGTGCCGTACAAAGGACAAAACTAGCCAAAAACATTCAGTACTTC

V gene: TRBV18
D gene: NA
clone size: NA
J gene: TRBJ1-1
CDR3 protein: CASSEQGGNTEAFF
CDR3 DNA: TGTGCCAGCTCAGAACAGGGTGGGAACACTGAAGCTTTCTTT

V gene: TRBV3-1/TRBV3-2
D gene: TRBD1
clone size: few
J gene: TRBJ2-7
CDR3 protein: CASSRQGAYYEQYF
CDR3 DNA: TGTGCCAGCAGTCGACAGGGGGCCTACTACGAGCAGTACTTC

V gene: TRBV2
D gene: TRBD1
clone size: NA
J gene: TRBJ1-2
CDR3 protein: CASSENRGNGYTF
CDR3 DNA: TGTGCCAGCAGTGAAAACAGGGGGAATGGCTACACCTTC

V gene: TRBV6-6
D gene: TRBD1
clone size: NA
J gene: TRBJ1-3
CDR3 protein: CASSYSGQGTNTIYF
CDR3 DNA: TGTGCCAGCAGTTACTCTGGACAGGGTACAAACACCATATATTTT

V gene: TRBV5-4
D gene: NA
clone size: NA
J gene: TRBJ1-2
CDR3 protein: CASSLEGVRGYTF
CDR3 DNA: TGTGCCAGCAGCTTGGAAGGGGTAAGGGGCTACACCTTC

V gene: TRBV19
D gene: TRBD1
clone size: NA
J gene: TRBJ1-5
CDR3 protein: CASRDRARNQPQHF
CDR3 DNA: TGTGCCAGTAGGGACAGGGCGCGCAATCAGCCCCAGCATTTT

V gene: TRBV20-1
D gene: TRBD1
clone size: NA
J gene: TRBJ2-3
CDR3 protein: CSASLTGGKYTQYF
CDR3 DNA: TGCAGTGCTAGTTTAACAGGGGGCAAATATACGCAGTATTTT

V gene: TRBV29-1
D gene: TRBD1
clone size: NA
J gene: TRBJ2-5
CDR3 protein: CSAFPGQGSGETQYF
CDR3 DNA: TGCAGCGCGTTTCCGGGACAGGGGTCGGGGGAGACCCAGTACTTC

V gene: TRBV5-1
D gene: TRBD2
clone size: NA
J gene: TRBJ2-3
CDR3 protein: CASSLDHVAGPSTDTQYF
CDR3 DNA: TGCGCCAGCAGCTTGGATCACGTAGCGGGGCCTAGCACAGATACGCAGTATTTT

V gene: TRBV2
D gene: TRBD2
clone size: NA
J gene: TRBJ2-1
CDR3 protein: CASSVKAGGSQWEQFF
CDR3 DNA: TGTGCCAGCAGTGTGAAGGCGGGGGGATCTCAATGGGAGCAGTTCTTC

V gene: TRBV6-5
D gene: TRBD2
clone size: NA
J gene: TRBJ2-1
CDR3 protein: CASSLSGREQFF
CDR3 DNA: TGTGCCAGCAGTTTAAGCGGGAGAGAGCAGTTCTTC

V gene: TRBV5-4
D gene: NA
clone size: few
J gene: TRBJ1-1
CDR3 protein: CASSSGGGVNTEAFF
CDR3 DNA: TGTGCCAGCAGCTCGGGGGGAGGGGTGAACACTGAAGCTTTCTTT

V gene: TRBV3-1/TRBV3-2
D gene: NA
clone size: NA
J gene: TRBJ2-2
CDR3 protein: CASSHYRDTRPNTGELFF
CDR3 DNA: TGTGCCAGCAGCCACTACCGGGACACAAGACCGAACACCGGGGAGCTGTTTTTT

V gene: TRBV7-9
D gene: NA
clone size: NA
J gene: TRBJ1-6
CDR3 protein: CASSLQDGSPLHF
CDR3 DNA: TGTGCCAGCAGCTTACAGGATGGTTCACCCCTCCACTTT

V gene: TRBV19
D gene: NA
clone size: NA
J gene: TRBJ2-5
CDR3 protein: CASSKAGWTQYF
CDR3 DNA: TGTGCCAGTAGTAAGGCGGGGTGGACCCAGTACTTC

V gene: TRBV18
D gene: NA
clone size: NA
J gene: TRBJ1-2
CDR3 protein: CASSPPTANYGYTF
CDR3 DNA: TGTGCCAGCTCACCCCCGACTGCTAACTATGGCTACACCTTC

V gene: TRBV6-5
D gene: TRBD1
clone size: NA
J gene: TRBJ1-1
CDR3 protein: CASSRQGVTEAFF
CDR3 DNA: TGTGCCAGCAGTAGACAGGGTGTGACTGAAGCTTTCTTT

V gene: TRBV5-1
D gene: TRBD1
clone size: few
J gene: TRBJ2-1
CDR3 protein: CASSRGTESYNEQFF
CDR3 DNA: TGCGCCAGCAGCCGTGGGACAGAGTCCTACAATGAGCAGTTCTTC

V gene: TRBV7-9
D gene: TRBD1
clone size: few
J gene: TRBJ1-6
CDR3 protein: CASSSGQGGNSPLHF
CDR3 DNA: TGTGCCAGCAGCTCCGGACAGGGGGGTAATTCACCCCTCCACTTT

V gene: TRBV5-6
D gene: TRBD2
clone size: NA
J gene: TRBJ2-3
CDR3 protein: CASRRAGGTADTQYF
CDR3 DNA: TGTGCCAGCAGGCGGGCGGGGGGCACGGCAGATACGCAGTATTTT

V gene: TRBV12-3/TRBV12-4
D gene: TRBD2
clone size: NA
J gene: TRBJ2-7
CDR3 protein: CASRAGEGYEQYF
CDR3 DNA: TGTGCCAGCAGGGCGGGGGAGGGGTACGAGCAGTACTTC

V gene: TRBV6-5
D gene: TRBD1
clone size: NA
J gene: TRBJ1-6
CDR3 protein: CASDPDRGNSPLHF
CDR3 DNA: TGTGCCAGTGATCCGGACAGGGGAAATTCACCCCTCCACTTT

V gene: TRBV5-1
D gene: TRBD2
clone size: NA
J gene: TRBJ2-6
CDR3 protein: CASKEPSGGAGANVLTF
CDR3 DNA: TGCGCCAGCAAGGAGCCTAGCGGGGGCGCTGGGGCCAACGTCCTGACTTTC

V gene: TRBV19
D gene: TRBD2
clone size: many
J gene: TRBJ2-1
CDR3 protein: CASRTSGSSNEQFF
CDR3 DNA: TGTGCCAGCCGGACTAGCGGGAGTTCAAATGAGCAGTTCTTC

V gene: TRBV27
D gene: NA
clone size: NA
J gene: TRBJ2-7
CDR3 protein: CASSPNGRGSSRYEQYF
CDR3 DNA: TGTGCCAGCAGTCCAAATGGCAGGGGAAGTAGCCGCTACGAGCAGTACTTC

V gene: TRBV7-6
D gene: NA
clone size: NA
J gene: TRBJ2-5
CDR3 protein: CASSLSPGGGGGETQYF
CDR3 DNA: TGTGCCAGCAGCTTATCACCAGGGGGCGGGGGTGGAGAGACCCAGTACTTC

V gene: TRBV10-3
D gene: NA
clone size: NA
J gene: TRBJ2-3
CDR3 protein: CAISGPHPAGAQDTQYF
CDR3 DNA: TGTGCCATCAGTGGACCCCACCCTGCGGGGGCTCAGGATACGCAGTATTTT

V gene: TRBV2
D gene: NA
clone size: NA
J gene: TRBJ1-1
CDR3 protein: CASSGQEYTEAFF
CDR3 DNA: TGTGCCAGCAGTGGACAGGAGTACACTGAAGCTTTCTTT

V gene: TRBV6-1
D gene: NA
clone size: NA
J gene: TRBJ2-1
CDR3 protein: CASSELDSAGEQFF
CDR3 DNA: TGTGCCAGCAGTGAATTAGACAGTGCCGGTGAGCAGTTCTTC

V gene: TRBV5-1
D gene: TRBD2
clone size: NA
J gene: TRBJ2-7
CDR3 protein: CASALGTSPTYEQYF
CDR3 DNA: TGCGCCAGCGCCCTTGGGACTAGCCCCACCTACGAGCAGTACTTC

V gene: TRBV28
D gene: NA
clone size: NA
J gene: TRBJ1-2
CDR3 protein: CASRVRDGYTF
CDR3 DNA: TGTGCCAGCAGAGTCCGGGATGGCTACACCTTC

V gene: TRBV10-3
D gene: TRBD1
clone size: NA
J gene: TRBJ1-6
CDR3 protein: CAISASGGNSPLHF
CDR3 DNA: TGTGCCATCAGTGCCTCAGGGGGAAATTCACCCCTCCACTTT

V gene: TRBV29-1
D gene: TRBD2
clone size: NA
J gene: TRBJ2-1
CDR3 protein: CSVVSWASGMPFSDNEQFF
CDR3 DNA: TGCAGCGTCGTCTCCTGGGCTAGCGGGATGCCCTTCTCGGACAATGAGCAGTTCTTC

V gene: TRBV28
D gene: TRBD1
clone size: few
J gene: TRBJ1-2
CDR3 protein: CASSVGQGYNGYTF
CDR3 DNA: TGTGCCAGCAGTGTGGGACAGGGATACAATGGCTACACCTTC

V gene: TRBV19
D gene: NA
clone size: NA
J gene: TRBJ2-2
CDR3 protein: CASSFGGATGELFF
CDR3 DNA: TGTGCCAGTAGCTTCGGGGGAGCGACCGGGGAGCTGTTTTTT

V gene: TRBV4-2
D gene: NA
clone size: few
J gene: TRBJ2-3
CDR3 protein: CASSSGTDTQYF
CDR3 DNA: TGTGCCAGCAGCTCAGGTACAGATACGCAGTATTTT

V gene: TRBV19
D gene: TRBD2
clone size: NA
J gene: TRBJ2-2
CDR3 protein: CASSIDGGGHTGELFF
CDR3 DNA: TGTGCCAGTAGTATAGATGGCGGGGGGCACACCGGGGAGCTGTTTTTT

V gene: TRBV18
D gene: TRBD1
clone size: NA
J gene: TRBJ2-7
CDR3 protein: CASSPTGRTYEQYF
CDR3 DNA: TGTGCCAGCTCTCCGACAGGGCGGACCTACGAGCAGTACTTC

V gene: TRBV19
D gene: TRBD2
clone size: NA
J gene: TRBJ2-1
CDR3 protein: CASSTSLAGPPNEQFF
CDR3 DNA: TGTGCCAGTAGTACCTCTCTAGCGGGTCCCCCCAATGAGCAGTTCTTC

V gene: TRBV6-5
D gene: NA
clone size: NA
J gene: TRBJ1-4
CDR3 protein: CASSYFSGGNSEKLFF
CDR3 DNA: TGTGCCAGCAGTTACTTCTCGGGGGGCAATAGTGAAAAACTGTTTTTT

V gene: TRBV9
D gene: TRBD1
clone size: NA
J gene: TRBJ1-1
CDR3 protein: CASSMGQVTEAFF
CDR3 DNA: TGTGCCAGCAGCATGGGACAGGTCACTGAAGCTTTCTTT

V gene: TRBV27
D gene: NA
clone size: NA
J gene: TRBJ2-7
CDR3 protein: CASSSLSVRYEQYF
CDR3 DNA: TGTGCCAGCAGTTCCTTGAGTGTACGTTACGAGCAGTACTTC

V gene: TRBV19
D gene: NA
clone size: NA
J gene: TRBJ1-6
CDR3 protein: CASSTQYNSPLHF
CDR3 DNA: TGTGCCAGTAGTACCCAATATAATTCACCCCTCCACTTT

V gene: TRBV2
D gene: NA
clone size: NA
J gene: TRBJ1-1
CDR3 protein: CASSPGVYTEAFF
CDR3 DNA: TGTGCCAGCAGTCCGGGGGTTTACACTGAAGCTTTCTTT

V gene: TRBV30
D gene: TRBD1
clone size: once
J gene: TRBJ2-2
CDR3 protein: CAWEPGQGYTGELFF
CDR3 DNA: TGTGCCTGGGAACCGGGACAGGGCTATACCGGGGAGCTGTTTTTT

V gene: TRBV27
D gene: NA
clone size: NA
J gene: TRBJ2-1
CDR3 protein: CASSPDGSSYNEQFF
CDR3 DNA: TGTGCCAGCAGTCCGGACGGGAGCTCCTACAATGAGCAGTTCTTC

V gene: TRBV7-9
D gene: TRBD1
clone size: NA
J gene: TRBJ1-1
CDR3 protein: CASSPDGPGGATEAFF
CDR3 DNA: TGTGCCAGCAGCCCTGACGGTCCAGGGGGCGCGACTGAAGCTTTCTTT

V gene: TRBV7-8
D gene: NA
clone size: NA
J gene: TRBJ2-7
CDR3 protein: CASSLKPVGGFLSPYEQYF
CDR3 DNA: TGTGCCAGCAGCTTAAAGCCTGTGGGAGGTTTTCTTTCCCCCTACGAGCAGTACTTC

V gene: TRBV5-8
D gene: TRBD1
clone size: NA
J gene: TRBJ2-7
CDR3 protein: CASSITGTGSYEQYF
CDR3 DNA: TGTGCCAGCAGCATCACCGGGACAGGGTCCTACGAGCAGTACTTC

V gene: TRBV6-5
D gene: TRBD1
clone size: NA
J gene: TRBJ2-7
CDR3 protein: CASRGQGAVGEQYF
CDR3 DNA: TGTGCCAGCAGAGGACAGGGGGCGGTGGGGGAGCAGTACTTC